This TCR beta chain was observed in a study of follicular helper T cells after annual influenza vaccination. The protocol was immunoSEQ multiplex PCR, while the TCRdb copy is restricted to in-frame clones and leaves out a portion. This sample yields around 13,000 clones, of which around 80% are seen a single time; 0.4% to 0.5% belongs to the top ten. This CDR3 contains 14 residues. The V end lost 1 base, the J end lost 9 bases, and 13 bases lay between the germline ends. CDR1 is SGHTA, CDR2 FQGNSA, per germline. The time point is: 2014-2015 season, pre-vaccination. The clonotype originates from an adult who received the influenza vaccine. The genes are TRBV7-2 and TRBJ2-1; D is tentatively TRBD1 or TRBD2 (6 bases each). The sample here was CXCR5- memory CD4+ T cells sorted from blood, taken on the day of influenza vaccination. CDR3 protein: CASSLVGGGGEQFF. The CDR3 bases are TGTGCCAGCAGCTTAGTGGGGGGCGGAGGTGAGCAGTTCTTC.